This entry lists 26 T cell receptor beta chains sequenced from one sample in a study of cytomegalovirus exposure and HLA in healthy donors. PCR amplification relied on 60 Vbeta primers (plus 13 Jbeta primers). TCRdb keeps only in-frame clones here, not all; method: immunoSEQ multiplex PCR. This repertoire includes 80,000 to 100,000 clones. What was sequenced was PBMCs. All receptors come from a man aged 50-59 years in good health and CMV-seropositive.

J is TRBJ2-1 and V is TRBV4-2; 7 bases map to TRBD2. Germline V CDR1 and CDR2: LGHNA, YNFKEQ. V lost 3 bases, J lost 5 bases, and 13 bases stayed unmatched. The CDR3 totals 17 residues. CDR3 DNA sequence: TGTGCCAGCAGCCAGACCGCCAGGCGGGGGTCCGACAATGAGCAGTTCTTC. This encodes CASSQTARRGSDNEQFF.

V gene TRBV4-3 combines with J gene TRBJ2-5; TRBD1 matches at 10 bases. The CDR3 has 16 residues. Losses at the gene ends were 1 base for V and 5 bases for J; bases not matched to a gene: 7. The V gene's germline CDR1 is LGHNA and CDR2 YSLEER. CDR3 sequence: CASSQVRQGAGETQYF. The CDR3 nucleotides read TGCGCCAGCAGCCAAGTCCGACAGGGGGCGGGGGAGACCCAGTACTTC.

The chain is built from TRBV9 and TRBJ2-7; D uncertain. Germline V lookup: CDR1 SGDLS, CDR2 YYNGEE. The CDR3 is made up of 13 amino acids. Trimming stripped 0 bases from V and 6 bases from J, with 10 bases between. The CDR3 nucleotides read TGTGCCAGCAGCGTAGTAGAATCAGGCGAGCAGTACTTC. This codes for CASSVVESGEQYF.

The chain joins TRBV2 to TRBJ2-7, with 7 bases matching TRBD2. The CDR3 is made up of 14 amino acids. Germline values: CDR1 SNHLY, CDR2 FYNNEI. V shed 6 bases, J shed 0 bases, and the junction held 5 bases outside the gene matches. The CDR3 bases are TGTGCCAGCAGCCCTCGCGGGAGCTCCTACGAGCAGTACGTC. Protein: CASSPRGSSYEQYV.

V usage is TRBV9 and J usage is TRBJ1-1; D possibly corresponds to TRBD1 (6 bases). Germline V gene data show CDR1 as SGDLS and CDR2 as YYNGEE. The CDR3 runs to 13 residues. V was trimmed by 3 bases and J by 1 base, leaving 7 bases between them. The CDR3 region has the DNA TGTGCCAGCAGCGGGACAGCGAACACTGAAGCTTTCTTT. Translated: CASSGTANTEAFF.

The chain recombines TRBV4-2 with TRBJ1-3, with TRBD1 as a possible D gene (5 bases). V shed 1 base and J shed 1 base, with 11 bases lying between them. CDR3 length equals 16 residues. The germline CDR1 and CDR2 sequences are LGHNA and YNFKEQ. The CDR3, as DNA: TGTGCCAGCAGCCAAGCCGACAGCGCGTCTGGAAACACCATATATTTT. Encoded protein: CASSQADSASGNTIYF.

J is TRBJ2-1 and V is TRBV4-2; D is ambiguous. V lost 3 bases, J lost 5 bases, and 5 bases lay in between. Germline CDR1 and CDR2: LGHNA and YNFKEQ. The CDR3 is 12 residues long. CDR3 DNA sequence: TGTGCCAGCAGCCACCTAGACAATGAGCAGTTCTTC. Translating it yields CASSHLDNEQFF.

The chain uses TRBV30 and TRBJ1-2, with D perhaps TRBD1 (5 bases). There are 13 residues in the CDR3. Deletions cut 5 bases from V and 4 bases from J, with 14 bases between. Germline-derived CDR1 and CDR2 are GTSNPN and SVGIG (reference sequence). The CDR3 bases are TGTGCCTGGTTTGGGGGGTACGGCTATGGCTACACCTTC. Translation gives CAWFGGYGYGYTF.

The chain carries TRBV30 and TRBJ1-2; the D gene is possibly TRBD1 (5 bases). CDR1 and CDR2 (germline): GTSNPN, SVGIG (reference sequence). The CDR3 runs to 12 residues. Trimming shortened V by 5 bases and J by 2 bases, and 9 bases separated the two germline ends. CDR3 sequence: CAWGGSNYGYTF. The CDR3, as DNA: TGTGCCTGGGGGGGGTCAAACTATGGCTACACCTTC. Full variable domain (missing parts from reference TRBV30 and TRBJ1-2): SQTIHQWPATLVQPVGSPLSLECTVEGTSNPNLYWYRQAAGRGLQLLFYSVGIGQISSEVPQNLSASRPQDRQFILSSKKLLLSDSGFYLCAWGGSNYGYTFGSGTRLTVV.

The rearrangement joins TRBV7-8 to TRBJ1-6, with TRBD1 matching over 10 bases. This CDR3 spans 15 amino acids. The germline CDR1 and CDR2 sequences are SGHVS and FQNEAQ. V dropped 7 bases and J dropped 6; count of bases not matched to a gene: 6. CDR3 nucleotides: TGTGCCAGCACGTGGAGGGACAGGGGTAATTCACCCCTCCACTTT. Its translation: CASTWRDRGNSPLHF.

The chain recombines TRBV18 with TRBJ1-2; D ambiguous. V lost 1 base, J lost 8 bases, and 11 bases lay in between. The germline V gene has CDR1 KGHSH and CDR2 LQKENI. This CDR3 comprises 13 residues. The CDR3 coding sequence is TGTGCCAGCTCACCACGTCAGGTTGACGGCTACACCTTC. It is translated as CASSPRQVDGYTF.

The CDR3 loop reads CATDKQANTEAFF. The CDR3 DNA follows: TGTGCCACAGACAAACAGGCGAACACTGAAGCTTTCTTT. The V and J genes are TRBV14 and TRBJ1-1; D possibly corresponds to TRBD1 (5 bases). V dropped 10 bases and J dropped 1 base, with 13 bases sitting between them. The CDR3 length is 13 residues. Per the germline V gene, CDR1 is SGHDN and CDR2 is FVKESK. The variable domain in full, with the rest retrieved from reference TRBV14 and TRBJ1-1, is EAGVTQFPSHSVIEKGQTVTLRCDPISGHDNLYWYRRVMGKEIKFLLHFVKESKQDESGMPNNRFLAERTGGTYSTLKVQPAELEDSGVYFCATDKQANTEAFFGQGTRLTVV.

The chain recombines TRBV30 with TRBJ2-7; D is perhaps TRBD2 (6 bases). The germline V gene encodes CDR1 GTSNPN and CDR2 SVGIG (reference sequence). The ends were cut back, 5 bases at V and 2 bases at J, with 16 bases in the middle. CDR3 length: 14 residues. CDR3 protein: CAWALPGEAYEQYF. The CDR3 bases are TGTGCCTGGGCCTTGCCCGGGGAGGCCTACGAGCAGTACTTC.

The CDR3 coding sequence is TGTGCCAGCAGTGATGTAGCGGCCGGCAATGAGCAGTTCTTC. Translated: CASSDVAAGNEQFF. V usage is TRBV6-6 and J usage is TRBJ2-1; D is possibly TRBD2 (6 bases). Trimming took 5 bases from V and 6 from J, leaving 14 bases between them. This CDR3 comprises 14 residues. Germline-derived CDR1 and CDR2 are MNHNY and SVGAGI (reference sequence).

The chain is built from TRBV29-1 and TRBJ2-3; no reliable D call. V shed 2 bases and J shed 0 bases, with 9 bases lying between them. Germline assignment: CDR1 SQVTM and CDR2 ANQGSEA. This CDR3 has 14 residues. The CDR3 nucleotides read TGCAGCGTTGAACGCGGTGCTAGCACAGATACGCAGTATTTT. Translated, it gives CSVERGASTDTQYF.

This chain links TRBV2 with TRBJ2-5, with 9 bases identical to TRBD2. The germline gives CDR1 SNHLY, CDR2 FYNNEI. The V gene end was trimmed by 3 bases and the J gene end by 13 bases; junction bases not matched to a gene: 9. The CDR3 extends over 13 amino acids. Here the CDR3 DNA reads TGTGCCAGCAGTGAGCGGAGCGGGGGGAGTCCGTACTTC. Translated, it gives CASSERSGGSPYF.

This chain joins TRBV2 and TRBJ2-1; perhaps TRBD1 as D (5 bases). The CDR3 has 12 residues. Germline V gene lookup returns CDR1 SNHLY and CDR2 FYNNEI. The ends were cut back, 9 bases at V and 5 bases at J, with 11 bases in the middle. The CDR3 loop is CARTAYNNEQFF. The CDR3 nucleotides are TGTGCCAGGACAGCTTATAACAATGAGCAGTTCTTC. The full variable domain, rest sourced from reference TRBV2 and TRBJ2-1, is EPEVTQTPSHQVTQMGQEVILRCVPISNHLYFYWYRQILGQKVEFLVSFYNNEISEKSEIFDDQFSVERPDGSNFTLKIRSTKLEDSAMYFCARTAYNNEQFFGPGTRLTVL.

This chain uses TRBV2 with TRBJ2-2, with D possibly TRBD1 on 5 matching bases. Trimming stripped 7 bases from V and 4 bases from J, with 13 bases between. This CDR3 has 14 residues. Germline V gene lookup returns CDR1 SNHLY and CDR2 FYNNEI. DNA for the CDR3: TGTGCCAGCAATCAGGGCCGTAGCACCGGGGAGCTGTTTTTT. Protein: CASNQGRSTGELFF.

The chain uses TRBV10-3 and TRBJ1-4, with D tentatively TRBD1 (6 bases). There are 13 residues in the CDR3. Trimming pared 3 bases from V and 7 bases from J, leaving 9 bases between. CDR1 and CDR2 from the germline V gene are ENHRY and SYGVKD. CDR3 DNA sequence: TGTGCCATCAGTGAAGGGGGAAGTGAAAAACTGTTTTTT. Amino acid sequence: CAISEGGSEKLFF.

The chain combines TRBV7-2 with TRBJ1-2; D remains ambiguous. Trimming removed 0 bases at V and 8 bases at J, with 16 bases between. The germline V gene has CDR1 SGHTA and CDR2 FQGNSA. The length of the CDR3 is 15 residues. This CDR3 reads CASSLAGTVGGGYTF. The CDR3, as DNA: TGTGCCAGCAGCTTAGCGGGCACGGTGGGAGGGGGCTACACCTTC.

V usage is TRBV6-6 and J usage is TRBJ2-7; 10 bases align to TRBD2. This CDR3 comprises 15 residues. The ends lost 5 bases at V and 3 bases at J; junction bases unmatched: 7. Germline V gene data show CDR1 as MNHNY and CDR2 as SVGAGI (reference sequence). CDR3 protein: CASSGFGTSDYEQYV. As DNA, the CDR3 is TGTGCCAGCAGTGGGTTCGGGACTAGCGACTACGAGCAGTACGTC.

The genes are TRBV7-8 and TRBJ1-2; D perhaps matches TRBD1 (6 bases). Germline V gene data show CDR1 as SGHVS and CDR2 as FQNEAQ. V lost 3 bases, J lost 0 bases, and 11 bases lay in between. The CDR3 is made up of 15 amino acids. CDR3 loop: CASSFDRSPNYGYTF. The CDR3 DNA reads as TGTGCCAGCAGCTTTGACAGGAGCCCTAACTATGGCTACACCTTC.

This chain joins TRBV28 and TRBJ2-7; TRBD2 might be the D (6 bases). The V gene lost 6 bases and the J gene lost 7 bases, with 19 bases spanning the gap. CDR1 and CDR2 (germline): MDHEN, SYDVKM. CDR3 length equals 14 residues. The CDR3 coding sequence is TGTGCCAGCAGACCAGGGACTGGAGATCGGGAGCAGTACGTC. As protein: CASRPGTGDREQYV.

J is TRBJ1-1 and V is TRBV5-1; D is unresolved. The germline V gene encodes CDR1 SGHRS and CDR2 YFSETQ. The CDR3 extends over 12 amino acids. V lost 4 bases and J lost 10, with 14 bases in between. DNA of the CDR3: TGCGCCAGCAGCGTGGACGGTCTCGGAGCTTTCTTT. Translation: CASSVDGLGAFF.

This chain connects TRBV18 to TRBJ1-5; D gene uncertain. CDR3 length equals 15 residues. The V end was cut by 0 bases, the J end by 4 bases, with 10 bases between. Per germline, CDR1 KGHSH and CDR2 LQKENI. CDR3 coding DNA: TGTGCCAGCTCACCACCCCCGGGAGGGAATCAGCCCCAGCATTTT. Protein product: CASSPPPGGNQPQHF.

The chain links TRBV7-9 to TRBJ2-5, with D perhaps matching TRBD2 (7 bases). The CDR3 length is 16 residues. Looked up from germline, CDR1 is SEHNR and CDR2 is FQNEAQ (reference sequence). With 3 bases removed from V and 1 base from J, the gap between germline ends came to 15 bases. CDR3 DNA sequence: TGTGCCAGCAGCTTTACACAGGGAGGGGGCCAAGAGACCCAGTACTTC. Translation gives CASSFTQGGGQETQYF.